These 12 T cell receptor beta chains came from one sample sequenced in a study of shared clonotypes between healthy human individuals (dated by TCRdb to about 2020). Libraries were built with the immunoSEQ multiplex PCR assay. Drawn from immuneACCESS, this table holds only the in-frame rearrangements with V and J called that TCRdb kept. Clones are partly lost; checked studies trace under half to an unresolved V gene and leave the rest unexplained. This sample holds millions of clones; 85% to 95% were observed only once. About 0.39% of the sample is taken by the ten largest. The sequenced sample was naive CD4+ T cells from PBMCs. In the paper's terms, the cell subset or site label means: CD45RA+ positively selected. These TCRs come from a man between 18 and 35 years old in good health. Some clones in this sample may be carry-over from other donors' samples.

This clone was observed a few times. The rearrangement uses TRBV30 and TRBJ1-1; the D is unclear. CDR1 is GTSNPN, CDR2 SVGIG, per germline (reference sequence). The CDR3 is made up of 15 amino acids. V was clipped by 2 bases and J by 0 bases, with 13 bases between them. The CDR3 protein is CAWSPTDTMNTEAFF. Here the CDR3 DNA reads TGTGCCTGGAGTCCCACCGATACAATGAACACTGAAGCTTTCTTT.

The chain has TRBV2 and TRBJ1-4; perhaps TRBD1 as D (5 bases). The CDR3 loop spans 13 amino acids. Germline loops: CDR1 SNHLY, CDR2 FYNNEI. Trimming shortened V by 7 bases and J by 7 bases, and 13 bases separated the two germline ends. Here the CDR3 DNA reads TGTGCCAGCATTCGGGGGTATAGTGAAAAACTGTTTTTT. Translating it yields CASIRGYSEKLFF. The variable domain in full, completed from reference TRBV2 and TRBJ1-4, reads EPEVTQTPSHQVTQMGQEVILRCVPISNHLYFYWYRQILGQKVEFLVSFYNNEISEKSEIFDDQFSVERPDGSNFTLKIRSTKLEDSAMYFCASIRGYSEKLFFGSGTQLSVL.

The genes are TRBV7-3 and TRBJ2-3, with 8 bases identical to TRBD2. This CDR3 is built from 15 residues. The ends lost 6 bases at V and 7 bases at J; junction bases unmatched: 12. Germline assignment: CDR1 SGHTA and CDR2 FQGTGA. CDR3 loop: CASRLGAGEAYTQYF. In nucleotides, the CDR3 is TGTGCCAGCAGGCTCGGAGCGGGAGAAGCTTATACGCAGTATTTT.

The V and J genes are TRBV27 and TRBJ2-2; D may be TRBD1 or TRBD2 (5 bases each). V shed 4 bases and J shed 6 bases, with 15 bases lying between them. Per germline, CDR1 MNHEY and CDR2 SMNVEV (reference sequence). The CDR3 contains 15 residues. Written as DNA, the CDR3 is TGTGCCAGCAGTTCAGCGAGTTTGGGGGCCGGGGAGCTGTTTTTT. Amino acid sequence: CASSSASLGAGELFF.

On this clone itself: The identical CDR3 is also encoded by other nucleotide sequences in the sample. The V and J genes are TRBV18 and TRBJ1-1, with D tentatively TRBD1 (6 bases). CDR3 length equals 14 residues. Germline loops: CDR1 KGHSH, CDR2 LQKENI. The ends were cut back, 3 bases at V and 1 base at J, with 9 bases in the middle. The CDR3 protein is CASSPTGANTEAFF. In DNA, the CDR3 is TGTGCCAGCTCACCTACGGGGGCGAACACTGAAGCTTTCTTT.

The chain has TRBV27 and TRBJ2-5; D is ambiguous. The germline V gene has CDR1 MNHEY and CDR2 SMNVEV (reference sequence). The CDR3 covers 15 residues. V was cut by 0 bases and J by 1 base, with 9 bases left in between. CDR3 sequence (DNA): TGTGCCAGCAGTTTATCCCCCCCTACCCAAGAGACCCAGTACTTC. Its translation is CASSLSPPTQETQYF.

The chain recombines TRBV28 with TRBJ2-3, with 9 bases lining up with TRBD1. Losses at the gene ends were 2 bases for V and 4 bases for J; bases not matched to a gene: 4. CDR1 and CDR2 from the germline V gene are MDHEN and SYDVKM. CDR3 size: 15 residues. CDR3 amino acids: CASSLQQGAADTQYF. The CDR3 DNA reads as TGTGCCAGCAGTTTACAACAGGGGGCGGCAGATACGCAGTATTTT.

Remarks on this clone: This specimen includes other DNA sequences encoding the same CDR3. V usage is TRBV11-2 and J usage is TRBJ2-7, with 8 bases lining up with TRBD2. Trimming at V came to 5 bases and at J to 0 bases, leaving 3 bases not matched to a gene. Germline CDR1 reads SGHAT; CDR2 reads FQNNGV. The CDR3 consists of 14 residues. CDR3 sequence (DNA): TGTGCCAGCAGCCTAGCGGGCGGCTCCTACGAGCAGTACTTC. Translation gives CASSLAGGSYEQYF.

The chain has TRBV5-1 and TRBJ2-7; D call uncertain. This CDR3 spans 16 amino acids. The germline V gene has CDR1 SGHRS and CDR2 YFSETQ. V was cut by 0 bases and J by 3 bases, with 16 bases left in between. This CDR3 is CASSLGQVKDGYEQYF. The CDR3 nucleotides read TGCGCCAGCAGCTTGGGGCAGGTCAAAGATGGCTACGAGCAGTACTTC.

For the CDR3, the DNA is TGTGCCAGCAGTTTGGACGGCCGCACAGATACGCAGTATTTT. Residues: CASSLDGRTDTQYF. The V call is TRBV28, the J call TRBJ2-3; D ambiguous. The ends were cut back, 3 bases at V and 1 base at J, with 8 bases in the middle. Per germline, CDR1 MDHEN and CDR2 SYDVKM. The CDR3 is 14 amino acids.

The chain employs TRBV29-1 and TRBJ2-2; 8 bases are a match to TRBD2. This CDR3 comprises 13 residues. J was trimmed by 8 bases and V by 7 bases; bases with no gene match: 9. CDR1 and CDR2 (germline): SQVTM, ANQGSEA. The CDR3: CSAGGRSAGELFF. CDR3 coding DNA: TGCAGCGCCGGCGGGAGGTCGGCTGGGGAGCTGTTTTTT.

This chain connects TRBV6-5 to TRBJ1-2, with D perhaps matching TRBD1 (6 bases). Between the trimmed V and J ends, which lost 5 bases and 2 bases, there was a span of 15 bases. Germline CDR1 and CDR2: MNHEY and SVGAGI. This CDR3 has 15 amino acids. CDR3: CASSPSTGRNYGYTF. CDR3 coding DNA: TGTGCCAGCAGTCCGTCGACAGGAAGGAACTATGGCTACACCTTC.